This TCR beta chain originates from a study of coeliac disease. CDR3 length equals 13 residues. Per germline, CDR1 MNHEY and CDR2 SVGAGI. V was pared by 1 base and J by 7 bases, with 8 bases between. Some clones are missing from TCRdb's copy, which holds only in-frame ones; the method was immunoSEQ multiplex PCR. The sample includes 6,500 to 8,000 clones, approximately 66% of them seen just once. In its sample, this clone was seen a few times. Specimen: lamina propria lymphocytes from the gut. The V gene is TRBV6-5, the J gene TRBJ2-1; TRBD2 is a possible D gene (6 bases). This TCR was sampled from a man aged 45-65 years with active celiac disease. CDR3 DNA sequence: TGTGCCAGCAGTTACTGGGCGGGGAATGAGCAGTTCTTC. Protein sequence: CASSYWAGNEQFF.